These 26 T cell receptor beta chains originate from one sample sequenced in a study of T cell responses to AZD1222 COVID-19 vaccine. Assay: immunoSEQ multiplex PCR; the TCRdb copy retains only in-frame clones and omits some. This sample carries tens of thousands of clones, 90% of them seen once, and the ten largest clones take 2.5% to 3.5%. The sequencing here drew on peripheral blood, taken on day 0 of AZD1222 vaccination. The source of these receptors is an adult in good health.

The V and J genes are TRBV19 and TRBJ2-6; 10 nucleotides align to TRBD1. V trimming: 7 bases; J trimming: 0 bases; junction bases outside the gene matches: 6. This CDR3 comprises 17 residues. Looked up from germline, CDR1 is LNHDA and CDR2 is SQIVND (reference sequence). The CDR3 sequence is CASMGTGATSGANVLTF. The DNA of the CDR3 is TGTGCCAGTATGGGGACAGGGGCGACCTCTGGGGCCAACGTCCTGACTTTC.

This clone was observed once. The chain has TRBV5-5 and TRBJ1-1; no definite D call. Trimming shortened V by 0 bases and J by 2 bases, and 11 bases separated the two germline ends. This CDR3 is 15 amino acids long. Germline CDR1 reads SGHKS; CDR2 reads YYEKEE (reference sequence). The CDR3 loop is CASSLVGQLNTEAFF. DNA for the CDR3: TGTGCCAGCAGCTTGGTCGGTCAACTAAACACTGAAGCTTTCTTT.

The chain employs TRBV11-3 and TRBJ2-1; the match to TRBD2 covers 12 bases. This CDR3 region has 16 residues. V lost 0 bases, J lost 6 bases, and 3 bases stayed unmatched. Germline loops: CDR1 SGHNT, CDR2 YENEEA. The CDR3 nucleotides are TGTGCCAGCAGCTTAGAGTCTAGCGGGGGGGCCAATGAGCAGTTCTTC. Translated, it gives CASSLESSGGANEQFF. The full variable domain, in which reference TRBV11-3 and TRBJ2-1 provide the parts outside the CDR3, is EAGVVQSPRYKIIEKKQPVAFWCNPISGHNTLYWYLQNLGQGPELLIRYENEEAVDDSQLPKDRFSAERLKGVDSTLKIQPAELGDSAVYLCASSLESSGGANEQFFGPGTRLTVL.

The sample holds one count of this clone. V and J are TRBV7-9 and TRBJ2-7; D unclear. V lost 0 bases and J lost 4, with 4 bases in between. Germline CDR1 is SEHNR and CDR2 is FQNEAQ (reference sequence). The CDR3 length is 12 residues. This CDR3 is CASSLAFYEQYF. CDR3 nucleotides: TGTGCCAGCAGCTTAGCGTTTTACGAGCAGTACTTC.

The J gene is TRBJ1-4, the V gene TRBV5-1; D possibly corresponds to TRBD1 (5 bases). Trimming pared 4 bases from V and 4 bases from J, leaving 14 bases between. The CDR3 extends over 15 amino acids. Germline V CDR1 and CDR2: SGHRS, YFSETQ. The CDR3 coding sequence is TGCGCCAGCAGCGAAACTCAGGGTAATAATGAAAAACTGTTTTTT. Translated: CASSETQGNNEKLFF.

This clone was observed a handful of times. J is TRBJ1-2 and V is TRBV12-3 or TRBV12-4; TRBD1 matches 8 bases. V lost 7 bases, J lost 8 bases, and 9 bases stayed unmatched. The CDR3 totals 13 residues. CDR3 nucleotides: TGTGCCAGCACCACGGACAGGGCGCAGGGCTACACCTTC. Its translation: CASTTDRAQGYTF.

The CDR3 spells CASSRGTGGNYGYTF. CDR3 nucleotide sequence: TGTGCCAGTAGTCGTGGGACAGGGGGCAACTATGGCTACACCTTC. This sequence joins TRBV19 and TRBJ1-2; 12 positions agree with TRBD1. V lost 5 bases and J lost 2; bases outside the gene matches: 3. Germline V lookup: CDR1 LNHDA, CDR2 SQIVND (reference sequence). The CDR3 is 15 amino acids.

The rearrangement links TRBV11-2 to TRBJ2-1, with unresolved D. Germline values: CDR1 SGHAT, CDR2 FQNNGV. Trimming left V 5 bases short and J 0 bases short, with 11 bases between. The CDR3 has 15 residues. The CDR3 DNA reads as TGTGCCAGCAGCCCCGGTGGTTCCTCCTACAATGAGCAGTTCTTC. Its protein is CASSPGGSSYNEQFF.

The rearrangement joins TRBV4-1 to TRBJ2-7, with TRBD2 as a possible D gene (5 bases). Germline CDR1 MGHRA, CDR2 YSYEKL. This CDR3 region has 14 residues. V lost 0 bases and J 3 bases, leaving 9 bases between the germline ends. The CDR3 coding sequence is TGCGCCAGCAGCCAAGACCCAACTAGCTACGAGCAGTACTTC. It yields the protein CASSQDPTSYEQYF.

This sequence joins TRBV19 and TRBJ2-3; 7 bases line up with TRBD2. The CDR3 covers 14 residues. V trimming: 3 bases; J trimming: 5 bases; junction bases outside the gene matches: 5. Germline V gene lookup returns CDR1 LNHDA and CDR2 SQIVND (reference sequence). CDR3 amino acids: CASSMAGARDTQYF. CDR3 bases: TGTGCCAGTAGTATGGCGGGAGCTAGAGATACGCAGTATTTT.

This clone was seen only once. The CDR3 reads CASSTQGSYEQYF. CDR3 nucleotides: TGCGCCAGCAGCACACAGGGGAGCTACGAGCAGTACTTC. This chain links TRBV5-1 with TRBJ2-7, with TRBD1 identical over 7 bases. The germline CDR1 and CDR2 sequences are SGHRS and YFSETQ. The CDR3 is 13 residues long. Trimming at V came to 4 bases and at J to 3 bases, leaving 4 bases not matched to a gene.

The DNA for the CDR3 is TGTGCCACCAAACTTGCAGGGGTTACCCATACCTATGGCTACACCTTC. It encodes CATKLAGVTHTYGYTF. The chain uses TRBV19 and TRBJ1-2, with D perhaps TRBD1 (6 bases). CDR1 and CDR2 from the germline V gene are LNHDA and SQIVND (reference sequence). The CDR3 has 16 residues. The ends were cut back, 10 bases at V and 4 bases at J, with 25 bases in the middle.

The chain carries TRBV3-1 (or the pseudogene TRBV3-2) and TRBJ1-1, with D perhaps TRBD1 (5 bases). The CDR3 extends over 14 amino acids. Germline assignment: CDR1 LGHDT and CDR2 YNNKEL (reference sequence). The germline V and J ends were trimmed by 0 bases and 8 bases, with 13 bases remaining between them. The DNA for the CDR3 is TGTGCCAGCAGCCAAGAAATAAGGGGCAGGGAAGCTTTCTTT. This codes for CASSQEIRGREAFF.

This chain links TRBV29-1 with TRBJ1-1; D perhaps matches TRBD1 (5 bases). Germline V gene lookup returns CDR1 SQVTM and CDR2 ANQGSEA. The ends were cut back, 3 bases at V and 6 bases at J, with 8 bases in the middle. The CDR3 runs to 11 residues. The CDR3 loop is CSVDPGPEAFF. In DNA form, the CDR3 reads TGCAGCGTTGACCCAGGGCCTGAAGCTTTCTTT.

The rearrangement uses TRBV6-2 or TRBV6-3 and TRBJ1-2; D gene unclear. The germline V and J ends were trimmed by 6 bases and 0 bases, with 17 bases remaining between them. The CDR3 length is 16 residues. Germline assignment: CDR1 MNHEY and CDR2 SVGEGT. The CDR3 protein is CASSPLAQETNYGYTF. Written as DNA, the CDR3 is TGTGCCAGCAGCCCTCTTGCACAAGAGACTAACTATGGCTACACCTTC.

V usage is TRBV28 and J usage is TRBJ1-2; D not certain. This CDR3 has 11 amino acids. Germline V gene sequence: CDR1 MDHEN, CDR2 SYDVKM. The germline V and J ends were trimmed by 6 bases and 4 bases, with 6 bases remaining between them. CDR3: CASSGSYGYTF. The CDR3 coding sequence is TGTGCCAGCAGCGGCAGCTATGGCTACACCTTC.

The chain uses TRBV9 and TRBJ2-7; 8 bases map to TRBD2. Germline-derived CDR1 and CDR2 are SGDLS and YYNGEE. J lost 3 bases, V lost 4 bases, and 6 bases had no gene match. The CDR3 contains 14 residues. CDR3 coding DNA: TGTGCCAGCAGCACCTCGGGGGGGTTCTACGAGCAGTACTTC. Residues: CASSTSGGFYEQYF.

The gene calls are TRBV7-2 and TRBJ2-7; maybe TRBD1 (6 bases). V dropped 5 bases and J dropped 4 bases, with 15 bases sitting between them. Per germline, CDR1 SGHTA and CDR2 FQGNSA. The CDR3 consists of 14 residues. CDR3 nucleotide sequence: TGTGCCAGCAGCCGCCCCCAGGACAGTTACGAGCAGTACTTC. It codes for CASSRPQDSYEQYF.

The V and J genes are TRBV14 and TRBJ2-7; a weak D match, TRBD1 (6 bases). This CDR3 comprises 13 residues. Germline CDR1 and CDR2: SGHDN and FVKESK. V lost 4 bases and J 3 bases, leaving 10 bases between the germline ends. CDR3 residues: CASSRSGVYEQYF. In DNA, the CDR3 is TGTGCCAGCAGCCGATCAGGGGTCTACGAGCAGTACTTC.

The chain couples TRBV10-2 to TRBJ2-1, with TRBD2 as a possible D gene (5 bases). The germline CDR1 and CDR2 sequences are WSHSY and SAAADI. V lost 2 bases and J lost 0, with 5 bases in between. This CDR3 comprises 14 residues. CDR3 in DNA: TGCGCCAGCAGTGAGGGGAGCTCCTACAATGAGCAGTTCTTC. Translated, it gives CASSEGSSYNEQFF.

About this clone: The junction departs from germline at one end; a sequencing error may be responsible. The rearrangement joins TRBV7-7 to TRBJ2-3, with a possible D match to TRBD2 (6 bases). The CDR3 has 13 amino acids. Germline V CDR1 and CDR2: SSHAT, FNYEAQ (reference sequence). The CDR3 loop is CASSVRGGDTQYF. DNA for the CDR3: TGTGCTAGCAGCGTAAGGGGAGGCGATACGCAGTATTTT.

The CDR3 DNA follows: TGTGCCAGCAGCCGGAACAGGGCCGACGGCTACACCTTC. Protein: CASSRNRADGYTF. The V call is TRBV3-1 (or the pseudogene TRBV3-2), the J call TRBJ1-2, with D possibly being TRBD1 (6 bases). Germline-derived CDR1 and CDR2 are LGHDT and YNNKEL (reference sequence). Trimming stripped 4 bases from V and 8 bases from J, with 14 bases between. The CDR3 consists of 13 residues.

DNA for the CDR3: TGTGCCAGCAGCCCGTCGGGGGAGCAGTTCTTC. Protein product: CASSPSGEQFF. This chain uses TRBV5-5 with TRBJ2-1; D possibly corresponds to TRBD2 (5 bases). Trimming removed 4 bases at V and 10 bases at J, with 9 bases between. Germline V gene lookup returns CDR1 SGHKS and CDR2 YYEKEE (reference sequence). The CDR3 totals 11 residues.

This chain connects TRBV12-3 or TRBV12-4 to TRBJ1-2, with a weak D call TRBD1 (5 bases). The CDR3 is 13 amino acids. V gave up 7 bases and J gave up 4 bases, with 13 bases separating them. The CDR3 nucleotides read TGTGCCAGCAACTTCGGGGGAGGCTATGGCTACACCTTC. This encodes CASNFGGGYGYTF.

This chain links TRBV5-1 with TRBJ1-4; unclear D gene. Looked up from germline, CDR1 is SGHRS and CDR2 is YFSETQ. This CDR3 comprises 13 residues. Trimming removed 4 bases from V and 6 bases from J, with 10 bases in between. The CDR3 sequence is CASSGGSDEKLFF. CDR3 DNA: TGCGCCAGCAGCGGAGGGTCTGATGAAAAACTGTTTTTT.

Here the CDR3 DNA reads TGTGCCAGCAGTTTAAGCCCCTCCGTGGGGGCTGAAGCTTTCTTT. Translating gives CASSLSPSVGAEAFF. This sequence joins TRBV28 and TRBJ1-1, with TRBD1 as a possible D gene (5 bases). There are 15 residues in the CDR3. CDR1 is MDHEN, CDR2 SYDVKM, per germline. Trimming pared 2 bases from V and 6 bases from J, leaving 16 bases between.